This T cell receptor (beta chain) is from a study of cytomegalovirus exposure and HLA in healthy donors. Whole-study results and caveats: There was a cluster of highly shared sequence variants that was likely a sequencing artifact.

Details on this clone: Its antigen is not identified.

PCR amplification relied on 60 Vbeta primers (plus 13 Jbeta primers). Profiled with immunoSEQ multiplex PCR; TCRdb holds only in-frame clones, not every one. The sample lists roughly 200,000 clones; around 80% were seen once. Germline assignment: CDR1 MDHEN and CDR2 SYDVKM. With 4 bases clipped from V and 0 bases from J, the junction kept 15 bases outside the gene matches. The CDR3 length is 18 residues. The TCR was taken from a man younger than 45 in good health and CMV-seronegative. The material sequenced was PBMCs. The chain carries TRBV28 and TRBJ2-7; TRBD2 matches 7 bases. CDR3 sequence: CASSSTLGGDLGSYEQYF. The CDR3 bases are TGTGCCAGCAGTTCTACCCTGGGAGGGGACTTGGGCTCCTACGAGCAGTACTTC.